The source of this TCR beta chain is a study of shared clonotypes between healthy human individuals. Generated by immunoSEQ multiplex PCR, the TCRdb table keeps only in-frame clones and is missing some. Among 2,500,000 or so clones listed, 85% to 95% were seen once. The sample was naive CD4+ T cells sorted from blood. Subset in this sample: CD45RA+ positively selected. The TCR originated in a man younger than 35 in good health.

The CDR3 DNA is TGCGCCAGCAGCCCGGCCCTAGCGGGAGGCGCACTTAGCTCCTACAATGAGCAGTTCTTC. This codes for CASSPALAGGALSSYNEQFF. The chain is built from TRBV4-3 and TRBJ2-1; 11 bases are a match to TRBD2. V shed 4 bases and J 0 bases; nucleotides not matched to a gene: 14. This CDR3 is built from 20 residues. In germline, CDR1 is LGHNA, CDR2 YSLEER.